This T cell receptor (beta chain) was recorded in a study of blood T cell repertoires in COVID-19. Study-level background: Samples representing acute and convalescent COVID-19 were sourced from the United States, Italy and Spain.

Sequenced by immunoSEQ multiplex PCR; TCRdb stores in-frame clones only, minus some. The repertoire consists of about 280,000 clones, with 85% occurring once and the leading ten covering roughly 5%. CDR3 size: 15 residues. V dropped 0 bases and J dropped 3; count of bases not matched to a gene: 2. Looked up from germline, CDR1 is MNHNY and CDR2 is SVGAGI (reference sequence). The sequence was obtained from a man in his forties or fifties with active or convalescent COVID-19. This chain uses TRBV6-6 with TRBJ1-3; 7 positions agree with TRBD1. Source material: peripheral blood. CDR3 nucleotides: TGTGCCAGCAGTTACTCGACAGGGCATGGAAACACCATATATTTT. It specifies CASSYSTGHGNTIYF.